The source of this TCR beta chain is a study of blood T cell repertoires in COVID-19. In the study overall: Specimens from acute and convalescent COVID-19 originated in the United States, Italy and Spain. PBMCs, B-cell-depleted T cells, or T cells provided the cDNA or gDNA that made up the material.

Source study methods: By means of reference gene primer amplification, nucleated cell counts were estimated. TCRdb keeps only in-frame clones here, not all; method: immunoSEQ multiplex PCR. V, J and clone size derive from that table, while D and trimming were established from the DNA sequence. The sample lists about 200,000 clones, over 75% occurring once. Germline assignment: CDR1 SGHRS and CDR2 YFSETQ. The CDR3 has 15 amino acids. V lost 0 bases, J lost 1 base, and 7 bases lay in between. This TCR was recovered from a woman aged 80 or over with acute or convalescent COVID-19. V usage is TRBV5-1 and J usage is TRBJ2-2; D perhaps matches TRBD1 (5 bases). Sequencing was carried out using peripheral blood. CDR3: CASSLGQRNTGELFF. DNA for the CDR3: TGCGCCAGCAGCTTGGGACAGCGGAACACCGGGGAGCTGTTTTTT.